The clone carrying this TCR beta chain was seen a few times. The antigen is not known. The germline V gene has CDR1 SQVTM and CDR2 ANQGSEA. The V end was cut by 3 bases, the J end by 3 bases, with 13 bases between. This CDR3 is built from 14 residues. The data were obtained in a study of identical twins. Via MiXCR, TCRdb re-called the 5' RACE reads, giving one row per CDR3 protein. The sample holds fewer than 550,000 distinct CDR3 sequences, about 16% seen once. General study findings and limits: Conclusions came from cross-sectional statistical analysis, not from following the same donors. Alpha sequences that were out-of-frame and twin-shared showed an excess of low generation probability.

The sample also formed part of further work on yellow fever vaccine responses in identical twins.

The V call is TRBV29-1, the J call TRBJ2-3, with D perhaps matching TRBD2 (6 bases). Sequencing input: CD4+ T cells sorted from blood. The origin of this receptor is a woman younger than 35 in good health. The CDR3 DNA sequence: TGCAGCGTTGATCGGGGGTTGCGGACAGATACGCAGTATTTT. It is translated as CSVDRGLRTDTQYF.